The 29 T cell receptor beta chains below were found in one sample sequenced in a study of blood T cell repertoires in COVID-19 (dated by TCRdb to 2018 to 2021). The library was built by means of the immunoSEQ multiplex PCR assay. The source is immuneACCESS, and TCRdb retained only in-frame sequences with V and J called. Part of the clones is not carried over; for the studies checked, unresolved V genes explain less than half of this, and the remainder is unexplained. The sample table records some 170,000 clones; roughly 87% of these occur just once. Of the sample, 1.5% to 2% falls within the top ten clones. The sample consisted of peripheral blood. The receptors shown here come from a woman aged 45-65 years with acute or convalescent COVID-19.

The CDR3: CASSYSEAEQFF. The CDR3 nucleotides are TGTGCCAGCAGTTACTCGGAGGCCGAGCAGTTCTTC. This chain joins TRBV6-2 or TRBV6-3 and TRBJ2-1, with a tentative D call TRBD2 (5 bases). Trimming took 0 bases from V and 10 from J, leaving 7 bases between them. Germline CDR1 and CDR2: MNHEY and SVGEGT. This CDR3 region has 12 residues.

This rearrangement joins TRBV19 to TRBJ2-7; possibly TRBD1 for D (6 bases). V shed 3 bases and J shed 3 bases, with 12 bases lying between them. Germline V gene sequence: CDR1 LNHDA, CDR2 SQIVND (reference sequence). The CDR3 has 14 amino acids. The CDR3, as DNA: TGTGCCAGTAGTATGTGGCAGGGGAACTACGAGCAGTACTTC. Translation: CASSMWQGNYEQYF.

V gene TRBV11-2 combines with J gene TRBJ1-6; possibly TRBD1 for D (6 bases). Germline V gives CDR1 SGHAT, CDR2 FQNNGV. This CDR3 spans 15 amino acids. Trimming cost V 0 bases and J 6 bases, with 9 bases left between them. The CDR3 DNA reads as TGTGCCAGCAGCTTAGAGGGGGCTGGTAATTCACCCCTCCACTTT. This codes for CASSLEGAGNSPLHF.

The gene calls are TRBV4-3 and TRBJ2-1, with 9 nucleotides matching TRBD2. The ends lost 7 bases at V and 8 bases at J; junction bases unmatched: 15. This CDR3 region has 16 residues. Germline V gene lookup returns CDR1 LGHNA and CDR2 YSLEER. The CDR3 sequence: CASTWMAGGPSDEQFF. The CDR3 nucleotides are TGCGCCAGCACCTGGATGGCGGGAGGGCCCTCGGATGAGCAGTTCTTC.

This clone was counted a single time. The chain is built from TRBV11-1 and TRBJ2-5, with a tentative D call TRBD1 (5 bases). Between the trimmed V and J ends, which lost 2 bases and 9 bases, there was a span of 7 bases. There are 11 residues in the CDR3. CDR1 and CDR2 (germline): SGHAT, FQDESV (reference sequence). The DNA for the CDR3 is TGTGCCAGCAGCTTAATAGGGGCCCAGTACTTC. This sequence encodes CASSLIGAQYF.

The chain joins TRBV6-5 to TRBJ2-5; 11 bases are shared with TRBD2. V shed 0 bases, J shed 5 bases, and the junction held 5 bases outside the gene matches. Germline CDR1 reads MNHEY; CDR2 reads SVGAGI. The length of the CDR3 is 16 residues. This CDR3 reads CASSYSASGGRETQYF. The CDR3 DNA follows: TGTGCCAGCAGTTACTCTGCTAGCGGGGGGCGGGAGACCCAGTACTTC.

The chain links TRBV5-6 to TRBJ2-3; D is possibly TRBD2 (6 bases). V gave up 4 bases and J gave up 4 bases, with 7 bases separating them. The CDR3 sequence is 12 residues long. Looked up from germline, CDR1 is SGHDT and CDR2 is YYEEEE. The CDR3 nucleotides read TGTGCCAGCAGCAGGGAGGCAGATACGCAGTATTTT. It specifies CASSREADTQYF.

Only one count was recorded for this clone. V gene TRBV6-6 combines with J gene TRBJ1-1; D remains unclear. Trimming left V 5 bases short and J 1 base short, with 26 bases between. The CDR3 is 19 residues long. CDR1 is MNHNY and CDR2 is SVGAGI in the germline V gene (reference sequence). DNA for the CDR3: TGTGCCAGCAGTCCGATGCTCGTTCTAGGGAGCGAGCCGAACACTGAAGCTTTCTTT. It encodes CASSPMLVLGSEPNTEAFF.

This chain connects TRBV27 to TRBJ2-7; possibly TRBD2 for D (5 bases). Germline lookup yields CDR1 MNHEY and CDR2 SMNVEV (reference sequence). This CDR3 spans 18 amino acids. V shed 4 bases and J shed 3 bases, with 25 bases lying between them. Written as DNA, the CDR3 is TGTGCCAGCAGTTCCTTTATAGGCCCAAATCCCGACTACTACGAGCAGTACTTC. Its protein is CASSSFIGPNPDYYEQYF.

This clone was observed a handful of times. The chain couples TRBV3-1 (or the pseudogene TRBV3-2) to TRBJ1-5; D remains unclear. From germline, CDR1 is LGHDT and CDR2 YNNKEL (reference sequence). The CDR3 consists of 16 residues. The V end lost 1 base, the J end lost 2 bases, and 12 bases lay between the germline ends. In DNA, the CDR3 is TGTGCCAGCAGCCAAGGGGCGGGGTATGGCAATCAGCCCCAGCATTTT. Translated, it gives CASSQGAGYGNQPQHF.

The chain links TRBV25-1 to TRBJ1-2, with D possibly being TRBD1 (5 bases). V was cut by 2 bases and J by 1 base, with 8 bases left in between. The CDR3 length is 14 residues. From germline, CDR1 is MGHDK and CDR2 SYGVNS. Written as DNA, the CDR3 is TGTGCCAGCAGTGAAGCGGGGCTTAACTATGGCTACACCTTC. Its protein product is CASSEAGLNYGYTF.

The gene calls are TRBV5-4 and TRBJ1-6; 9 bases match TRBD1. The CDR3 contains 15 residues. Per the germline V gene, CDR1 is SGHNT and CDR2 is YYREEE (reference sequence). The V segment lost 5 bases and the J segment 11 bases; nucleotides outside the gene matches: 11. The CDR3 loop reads CASRDLRQGETPLHF. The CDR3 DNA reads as TGTGCCAGCAGAGACCTTAGACAGGGGGAGACACCCCTCCACTTT.

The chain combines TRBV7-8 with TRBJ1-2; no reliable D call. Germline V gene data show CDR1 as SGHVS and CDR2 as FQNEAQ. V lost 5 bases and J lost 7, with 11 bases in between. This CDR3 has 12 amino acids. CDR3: CASSPGGGGYTF. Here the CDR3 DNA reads TGTGCCAGCAGCCCGGGTGGTGGTGGCTACACCTTC.

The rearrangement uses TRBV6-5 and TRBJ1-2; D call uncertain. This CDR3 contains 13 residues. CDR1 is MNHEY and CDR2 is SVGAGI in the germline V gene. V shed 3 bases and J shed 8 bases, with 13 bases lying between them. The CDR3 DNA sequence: TGTGCCAGCAGTTATTCTTATGGAGACGGCTACACCTTC. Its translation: CASSYSYGDGYTF.

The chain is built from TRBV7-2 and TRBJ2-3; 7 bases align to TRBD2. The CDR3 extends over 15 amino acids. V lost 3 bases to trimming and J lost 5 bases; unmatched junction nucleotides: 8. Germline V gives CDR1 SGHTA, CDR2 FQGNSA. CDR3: CASSFMAGRGDTQYF. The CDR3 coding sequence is TGTGCCAGCAGCTTTATGGCAGGGAGGGGAGATACGCAGTATTTT. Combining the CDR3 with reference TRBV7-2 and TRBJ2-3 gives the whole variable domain GAGVSQSPSNKVTEKGKDVELRCDPISGHTALYWYRQSLGQGLEFLIYFQGNSAPDKSGLPSDRFSAERTGGSVSTLTIQRTQQEDSAVYLCASSFMAGRGDTQYFGPGTRLTVL.

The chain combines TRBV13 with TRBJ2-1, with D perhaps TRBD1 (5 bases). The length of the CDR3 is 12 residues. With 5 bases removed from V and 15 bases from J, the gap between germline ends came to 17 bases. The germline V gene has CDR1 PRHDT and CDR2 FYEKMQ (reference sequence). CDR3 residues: CASSQALGQVFF. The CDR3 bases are TGTGCCAGCAGCCAGGCGCTCGGACAAGTGTTCTTC.

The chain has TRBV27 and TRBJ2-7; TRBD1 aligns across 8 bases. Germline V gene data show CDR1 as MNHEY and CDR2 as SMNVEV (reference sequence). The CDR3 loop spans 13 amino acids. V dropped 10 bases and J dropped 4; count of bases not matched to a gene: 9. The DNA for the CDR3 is TGTGCCACCCGGTCAGGGGGCTTATACGAGCAGTACTTC. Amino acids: CATRSGGLYEQYF.

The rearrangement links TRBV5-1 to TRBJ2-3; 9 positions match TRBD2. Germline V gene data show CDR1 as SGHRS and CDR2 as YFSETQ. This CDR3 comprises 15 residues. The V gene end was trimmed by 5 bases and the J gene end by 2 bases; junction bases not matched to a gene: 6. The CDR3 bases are TGCGCCAGCAGACTGGGACTAGCACACACAGATACGCAGTATTTT. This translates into CASRLGLAHTDTQYF.

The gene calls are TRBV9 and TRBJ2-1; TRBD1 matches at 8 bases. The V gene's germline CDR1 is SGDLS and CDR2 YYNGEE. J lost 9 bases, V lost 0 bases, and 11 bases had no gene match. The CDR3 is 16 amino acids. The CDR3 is CASSVAYRTGSGEQFF. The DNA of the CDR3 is TGTGCCAGCAGCGTAGCTTATCGGACAGGGTCCGGTGAGCAGTTCTTC. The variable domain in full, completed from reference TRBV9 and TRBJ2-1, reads DSGVTQTPKHLITATGQRVTLRCSPRSGDLSVYWYQQSLDQGLQFLIQYYNGEERAKGNILERFSAQQFPDLHSELNLSSLELGDSALYFCASSVAYRTGSGEQFFGPGTRLTVL.

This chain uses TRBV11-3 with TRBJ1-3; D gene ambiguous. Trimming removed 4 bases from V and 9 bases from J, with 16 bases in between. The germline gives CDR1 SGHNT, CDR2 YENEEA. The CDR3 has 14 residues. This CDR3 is CASSSRGLIGTIYF. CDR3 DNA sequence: TGTGCCAGCAGCTCCCGCGGGTTAATCGGCACCATATATTTT.

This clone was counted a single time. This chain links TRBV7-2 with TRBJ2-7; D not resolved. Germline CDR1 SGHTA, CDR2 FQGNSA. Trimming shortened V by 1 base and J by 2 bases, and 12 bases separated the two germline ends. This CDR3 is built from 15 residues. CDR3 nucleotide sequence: TGTGCCAGCAGCTTAGATAGCAGAGCCACCTACGAGCAGTACTTC. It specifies CASSLDSRATYEQYF.

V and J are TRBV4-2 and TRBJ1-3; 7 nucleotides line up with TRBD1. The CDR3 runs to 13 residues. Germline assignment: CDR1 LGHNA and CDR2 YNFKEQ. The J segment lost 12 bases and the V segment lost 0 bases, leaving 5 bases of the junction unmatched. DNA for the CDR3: TGTGCCAGCAGCCAAGATGGTGGGACAGACATATATTTT. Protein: CASSQDGGTDIYF.

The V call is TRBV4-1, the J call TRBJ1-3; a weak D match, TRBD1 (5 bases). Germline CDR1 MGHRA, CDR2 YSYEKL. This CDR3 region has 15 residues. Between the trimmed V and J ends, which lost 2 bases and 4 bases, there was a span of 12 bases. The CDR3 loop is CASSQSPGYGNTIYF. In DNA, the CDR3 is TGCGCCAGCAGCCAAAGTCCAGGGTACGGAAACACCATATATTTT.

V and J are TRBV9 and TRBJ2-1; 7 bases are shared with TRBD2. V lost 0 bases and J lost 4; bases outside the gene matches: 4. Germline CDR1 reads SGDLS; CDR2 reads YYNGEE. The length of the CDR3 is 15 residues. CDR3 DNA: TGTGCCAGCAGCGTAGCGAGCGGGGTTTACAATGAGCAGTTCTTC. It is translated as CASSVASGVYNEQFF.

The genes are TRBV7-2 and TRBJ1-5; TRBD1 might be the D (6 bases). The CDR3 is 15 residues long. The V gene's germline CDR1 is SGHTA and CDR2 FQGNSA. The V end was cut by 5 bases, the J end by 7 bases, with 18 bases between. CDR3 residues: CASSPSPGVWQPQHF. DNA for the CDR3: TGTGCCAGCAGCCCTAGCCCAGGGGTTTGGCAGCCCCAGCATTTT.

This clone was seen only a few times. Here the CDR3 reads CASSYKGLHTGELFF. CDR3 nucleotides: TGTGCCAGCAGTTATAAGGGACTACACACCGGGGAGCTGTTTTTT. The genes are TRBV6-6 and TRBJ2-2; 7 bases fit TRBD2. V shed 3 bases and J 3 bases; nucleotides not matched to a gene: 4. CDR3 length: 15 residues. Germline-derived CDR1 and CDR2 are MNHNY and SVGAGI (reference sequence).

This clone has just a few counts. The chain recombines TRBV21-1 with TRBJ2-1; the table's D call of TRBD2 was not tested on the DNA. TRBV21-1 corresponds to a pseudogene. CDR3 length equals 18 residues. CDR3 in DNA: TGTGCCAGCAGCCCCAGGACTAGCGGGGGGGCGAGGAGCAATGAGCAGTTCTTC. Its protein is CASSPRTSGGARSNEQFF.

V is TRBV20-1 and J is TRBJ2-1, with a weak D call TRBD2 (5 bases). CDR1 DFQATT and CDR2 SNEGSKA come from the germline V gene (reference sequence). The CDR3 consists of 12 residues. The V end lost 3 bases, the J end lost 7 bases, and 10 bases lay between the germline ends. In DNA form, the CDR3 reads TGCAGTGCTAGTCGTCCGGGGAATGAGCAGTTCTTC. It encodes CSASRPGNEQFF.

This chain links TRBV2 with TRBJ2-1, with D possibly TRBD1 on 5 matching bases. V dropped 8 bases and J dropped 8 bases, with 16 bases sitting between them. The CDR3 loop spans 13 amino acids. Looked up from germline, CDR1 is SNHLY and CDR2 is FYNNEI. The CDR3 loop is CASRFSGYDEQFF. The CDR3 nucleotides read TGTGCCAGCCGTTTCTCAGGGTACGATGAGCAGTTCTTC.